Listed below are T cell receptor beta chains from one sample, sequenced in a study of CD8 T cells in ankylosing spondylitis. TCRdb passed the 5' RACE reads through MiXCR, listing each CDR3 protein once. This table holds some 700,000 distinct CDR3 sequences, over 15% found once. The material sequenced was blood, either unsorted or a sorted T cell fraction (not recorded which). The receptors were sampled from a male donor with ankylosing spondylitis. Each CDR3 is given with its conserved first and last residue. The order of the fields is J gene, V gene, D gene, clone size, CDR3 protein, CDR3 DNA. A D gene is named only where the DNA matches it firmly. For some rows the clone size is stated as once, few or many, or as a class when expanded; others skip it.

TRBJ2-3	TRBV7-3	-	-	CASSLTWLATDTQYF	TGTGCCAGCAGCTTAACTTGGCTAGCTACAGATACGCAGTATTTT
TRBJ1-1	TRBV12-3/TRBV12-4	-	many	CASSSGPLNTEAFF	TGTGCCAGCAGCTCGGGCCCATTAAACACTGAAGCTTTCTTT
TRBJ2-2	TRBV7-7	TRBD1	few	CASSWGQGKTNTGELFF	TGTGCCAGCAGCTGGGGACAGGGGAAAACGAACACCGGGGAGCTGTTTTTT
TRBJ1-2	TRBV20-1	-	-	CSEGNYGYTF	TGCAGTGAGGGTAACTATGGCTACACCTTC
TRBJ1-2	TRBV12-3/TRBV12-4	TRBD1	-	CASSLGGTGTNYGYTF	TGTGCCAGCAGTTTAGGAGGGACAGGGACCAACTATGGCTACACCTTC
TRBJ2-2	TRBV29-1	-	few	CSVEVAPSTGELFF	TGCAGCGTTGAAGTGGCACCTTCCACCGGGGAGCTGTTTTTT
TRBJ2-5	TRBV15	-	-	CATSRDRVAAGGIGTQYF	TGTGCCACCAGCAGAGATCGGGTAGCGGCCGGGGGCATAGGGACCCAGTACTTC
TRBJ2-5	TRBV24-1	TRBD2	-	CATSDLAGGLETQYF	TGTGCCACCAGTGACCTAGCGGGAGGTTTGGAGACCCAGTACTTC
TRBJ2-3	TRBV21-1	-	-	CASSKGDRGRADTQYF	TGTGCCAGCAGCAAGGGGGACAGGGGGCGCGCAGATACGCAGTATTTT
TRBJ2-7	TRBV27	-	few	CASSSRGTSSYEQYF	TGTGCCAGCAGTTCTAGGGGGACGTCGTCCTACGAGCAGTACTTC
TRBJ2-2	TRBV6-1	TRBD1	-	CASSPDRGHAGELFF	TGTGCCAGCAGTCCGGACAGGGGCCATGCCGGGGAGCTGTTTTTT
TRBJ2-1	TRBV7-2	-	-	CASSLGEKSEQFF	TGTGCCAGCAGCTTAGGAGAGAAATCCGAGCAGTTCTTC
TRBJ2-3	TRBV5-1	-	many	CASSPTPGTDTQYF	TGCGCCAGCAGCCCGACCCCCGGCACAGATACGCAGTATTTT
TRBJ1-5	TRBV6-1	TRBD1	once	CASRPGDRGSVQPQHF	TGTGCCAGCAGGCCGGGGGACAGGGGCAGCGTTCAGCCCCAGCATTTT
TRBJ2-3	TRBV11-2	TRBD1	few	CASSLGGQGKDTQYF	TGTGCCAGCAGCTTAGGGGGACAGGGGAAAGATACGCAGTATTTT
TRBJ2-3	TRBV29-1	-	-	CSVESTSADTQYF	TGCAGCGTTGAATCGACATCAGCGGATACGCAGTATTTT
TRBJ2-5	TRBV29-1	TRBD2	-	CSVEWTSGQETQYF	TGCAGCGTTGAATGGACTAGCGGACAAGAGACCCAGTACTTC
TRBJ2-1	TRBV5-1	TRBD2	few	CASSPGGLAGSSGEQFF	TGCGCCAGCAGCCCCGGTGGACTAGCGGGATCTTCTGGGGAGCAGTTCTTC
TRBJ2-5	TRBV20-1	-	few	CSARDRAGGTYQETQYF	TGCAGTGCTAGAGATCGGGCCGGCGGAACCTATCAAGAGACCCAGTACTTC
TRBJ1-3	TRBV18	-	few	CASSPYRQISSGNTIYF	TGTGCCAGCTCACCCTACAGACAGATCTCCTCTGGAAACACCATATATTTT
TRBJ2-6	TRBV28	TRBD2	-	CASRGLASGANVLTF	TGTGCCAGCAGGGGACTAGCCTCAGGGGCCAACGTCCTGACTTTC
TRBJ2-5	TRBV20-1	TRBD1	-	CSASSGGDPQETQYF	TGCAGTGCTAGTTCAGGGGGCGACCCCCAAGAGACCCAGTACTTC
TRBJ1-1	TRBV5-1	-	few	CASSFWSGGTEAFF	TGCGCCAGCAGCTTTTGGTCGGGGGGCACTGAAGCTTTCTTT
TRBJ1-2	TRBV9	TRBD1	few	CASSGGGAGQTYGYTF	TGTGCCAGCAGCGGGGGTGGTGCGGGACAGACCTATGGCTACACCTTC
TRBJ1-1	TRBV27	TRBD1	-	CASSLSNYRGGTEAFF	TGTGCCAGCAGTTTATCGAATTACAGGGGAGGAACTGAAGCTTTCTTT
TRBJ1-2	TRBV5-1	TRBD1	-	CASSFSTGDGYTF	TGCGCCAGCAGCTTCTCGACAGGGGATGGCTACACCTTC
TRBJ2-1	TRBV27	TRBD2	-	CASTPGTSGNNEQFF	TGTGCCAGCACCCCTGGGACTAGCGGAAACAATGAGCAGTTCTTC
TRBJ2-6	TRBV11-2	TRBD1	-	CASSIRRTGPISGANVLTF	TGTGCCAGCAGCATAAGACGGACAGGGCCCATCTCTGGGGCCAACGTCCTGACTTTC
TRBJ2-2	TRBV24-1	-	few	CATSDPTSGTGELFF	TGTGCCACCAGTGACCCCACCTCGGGCACCGGGGAGCTGTTTTTT
TRBJ2-2	TRBV9	TRBD2	-	CASSPGTSGGTGELFF	TGTGCCAGCAGCCCCGGGACTAGCGGGGGGACCGGGGAGCTGTTTTTT